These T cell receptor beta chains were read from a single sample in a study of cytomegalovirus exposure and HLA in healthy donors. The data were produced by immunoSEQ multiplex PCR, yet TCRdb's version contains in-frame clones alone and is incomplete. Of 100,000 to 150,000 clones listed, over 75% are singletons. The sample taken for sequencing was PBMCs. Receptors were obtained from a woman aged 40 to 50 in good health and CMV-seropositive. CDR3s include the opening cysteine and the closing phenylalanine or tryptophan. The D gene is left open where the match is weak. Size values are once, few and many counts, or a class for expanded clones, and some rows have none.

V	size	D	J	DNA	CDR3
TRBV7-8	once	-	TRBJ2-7	TGTGCCAGCAGCTTAGTAGAGGAGCAGTACTTC	CASSLVEEQYF
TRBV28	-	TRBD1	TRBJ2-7	TGTGCCAGCAGACCATCCGGGACAGGGGTTTACGAGCAGTACTTC	CASRPSGTGVYEQYF
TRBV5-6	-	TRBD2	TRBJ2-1	TGTGCCAGCTGGGATTCGGGACTAGCGGGACACAATGAGCAGTTCTTC	CASWDSGLAGHNEQFF
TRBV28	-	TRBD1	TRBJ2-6	TGTGCCAGCAGTTTAAATCCGGGACAGAGAAGCTCTGGGGCCAACGTCCTGACTTTC	CASSLNPGQRSSGANVLTF
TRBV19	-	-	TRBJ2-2	TGTGCCAGTAGTTTTAAGACACCCACCGGGGAGCTGTTTTTT	CASSFKTPTGELFF
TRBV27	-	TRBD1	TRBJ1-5	TGTGCCAGCAGTTCGACAGGGAGCAATCAGCCCCAGCATTTT	CASSSTGSNQPQHF
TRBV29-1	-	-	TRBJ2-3	TGCAGCGTTCGGGGGGCCCTCCGCCAGGATACGCAGTATTTT	CSVRGALRQDTQYF
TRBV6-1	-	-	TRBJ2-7	TGTGCCAGCAGTACGGGAGCCGGGCAGTACTTC	CASSTGAGQYF
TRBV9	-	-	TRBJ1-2	TGTGCCAGCAGCAAAGGGGGGGCCTATGGCTACACCTTC	CASSKGGAYGYTF
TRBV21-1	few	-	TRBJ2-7	TGTGCCAGCAGTTTCATAGCGCCTTACGAGCAGTACTTC	CASSFIAPYEQYF
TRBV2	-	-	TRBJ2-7	TGTGCCAGCAGTGAAATTAAGAGCTCCTACGAGCAGTACTTC	CASSEIKSSYEQYF
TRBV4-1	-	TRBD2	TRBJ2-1	TGCGCCAGCAGCCTGATCCTAGCGGGAGCCAATGAGCAGTTCTTC	CASSLILAGANEQFF
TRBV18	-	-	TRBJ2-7	TGTGCCAGCTCATCTCAGGCCGAGCAGTACTTC	CASSSQAEQYF
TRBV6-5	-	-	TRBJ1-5	TGTGCCAGTCAGAGGAATAGCAATCAGCCCCAGCATTTT	CASQRNSNQPQHF
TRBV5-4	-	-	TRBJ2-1	TGTGCCAGCAGCGTGTCTAGCCTCAATGAGCAGTTCTTC	CASSVSSLNEQFF
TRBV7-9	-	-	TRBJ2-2	TGTGCCAGCAGCTTAGTTCGGCCAGGGAAGGGTGACACCGGGGAGCTGTTTTTT	CASSLVRPGKGDTGELFF
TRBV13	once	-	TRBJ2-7	TGTGCCAGCAGCTTAGATAGCATGGATGGGGGGTACGAGCAGTACTTC	CASSLDSMDGGYEQYF
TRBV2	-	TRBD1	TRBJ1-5	TGTGCCAGCAGACGGGACAGTCGGGGGCCCCAGCATTTT	CASRRDSRGPQHF
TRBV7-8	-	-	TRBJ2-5	TGTGCCAGCAGCAGGACACTCGAAGAGACCCAGTACTTC	CASSRTLEETQYF
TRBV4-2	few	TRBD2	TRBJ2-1	TGTGCCAGCAGCCAAGTCGTGTCGGGAGGTCTCATACCCGGTCCTTACAATGAGCAGTTCTTC	CASSQVVSGGLIPGPYNEQFF
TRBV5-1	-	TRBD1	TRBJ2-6	TGCGCCAGCACCACAGGGGGCAGAACGGCCAACGTCCTGACTTTC	CASTTGGRTANVLTF
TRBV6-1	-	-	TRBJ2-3	TGTGCCAGCAGTGAACTCGGGGGGCCCACCGGTACGCAGTATTTT	CASSELGGPTGTQYF
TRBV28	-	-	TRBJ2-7	TGTGCCAGCAGTTCCAGTGGGACTCCCCCCTACGAGCAGTACTTC	CASSSSGTPPYEQYF
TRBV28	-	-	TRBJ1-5	TGTGCCAGCAGGGAACAGGGAGGGGGCAATCAGCCCCAGCATTTT	CASREQGGGNQPQHF
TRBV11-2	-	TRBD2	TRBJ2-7	TGTGCCAGCAACCGAGCGGGAGGGCTCTACGAGCAGTACTTC	CASNRAGGLYEQYF
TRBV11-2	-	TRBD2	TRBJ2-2	TGTGCCAGCAGCCCGCTGGGGGGGACCGGGGAGCTGTTTTTT	CASSPLGGTGELFF
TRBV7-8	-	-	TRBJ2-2	TGTGCCAGCAGCCTCCCGGACAGCGGGATCACCGGGGAGCTGTTTTTT	CASSLPDSGITGELFF
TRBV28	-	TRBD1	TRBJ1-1	TGTGCCAGCAGCAGCAGAATGACAGGGAGTGAAGCTTTCTTT	CASSSRMTGSEAFF
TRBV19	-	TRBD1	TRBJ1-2	TGTGCCAGTAGTTCCGGACAGGGACCTAACTATGGCTACACCTTC	CASSSGQGPNYGYTF
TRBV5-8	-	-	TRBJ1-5	TGTGCCAGCAGCTTGGGAGGGATTAGCAATCAGCCCCAGCATTTT	CASSLGGISNQPQHF
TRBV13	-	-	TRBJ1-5	TGTGCCAGCAGCAAAAGCAGGGGAAGCAATCAGCCCCAGCATTTT	CASSKSRGSNQPQHF
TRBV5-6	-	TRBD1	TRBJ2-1	TGTGCCAGCAGTCCGGACAGGGGCAATGAGCAGTTCTTC	CASSPDRGNEQFF
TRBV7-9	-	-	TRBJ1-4	TGTGCCAGCAGCTTAGCCAGGGCGTCTGAAAAACTGTTTTTT	CASSLARASEKLFF
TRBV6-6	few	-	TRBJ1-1	TGTGCCAGCAGGCTACAGGGAATCACTGAAGCTTTCTTT	CASRLQGITEAFF
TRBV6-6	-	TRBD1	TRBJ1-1	TGTGCCAGCAGCCTGACAGGGAGTGGCGGCACTGAAGCTTTCTTT	CASSLTGSGGTEAFF
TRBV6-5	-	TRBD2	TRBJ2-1	TGTGCCAGCAAGCGGGACTTAGGGACCTACAATGAGCAGCTCTTC	CASKRDLGTYNEQLF
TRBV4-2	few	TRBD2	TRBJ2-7	TGTGCCAGCAGCCAAGATGACGGGAGGGCCATCGAGCAGTACTTC	CASSQDDGRAIEQYF
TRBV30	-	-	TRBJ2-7	TGTGCCTGGAGTTCAGGGCAGATACTTCGCGAGCAGTACTTC	CAWSSGQILREQYF
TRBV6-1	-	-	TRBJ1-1	TGTGCCAGCAGTGAGACACTGAACACTGAAGCTTTCTTT	CASSETLNTEAFF
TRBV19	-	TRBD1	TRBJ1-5	TGTGCCAGTTCGACAGGGTACAATCAGCCCCAGCATTTT	CASSTGYNQPQHF
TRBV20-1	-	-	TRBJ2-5	TGCAGTGCCATAGCGAAAGAGACCCAGTACTTC	CSAIAKETQYF
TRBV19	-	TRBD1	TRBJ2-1	TGTGCCAGTAGTATAGATCTTCCGGGACAGCTATACAATGAGCAGTTCTTC	CASSIDLPGQLYNEQFF
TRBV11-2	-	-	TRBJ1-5	TGTGCCAGCAGCTTGACACCCTTCAATCAGCCCCAGCATTTT	CASSLTPFNQPQHF
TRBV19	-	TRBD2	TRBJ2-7	TGTGCCAGTAGTATGGGGACTAGCGGGGGTTCCTACGAGCAGTACTTC	CASSMGTSGGSYEQYF
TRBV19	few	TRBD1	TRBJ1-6	TGTGCCAGTAGTATCGTCAGGGGGAAGAATTCACCCCTCCACTTT	CASSIVRGKNSPLHF
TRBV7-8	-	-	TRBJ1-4	TGTGCCAGCAGCTTAGTCGCGGGCGGGGAAAAACTGTTTTTT	CASSLVAGGEKLFF
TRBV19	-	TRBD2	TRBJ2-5	TGTGCCAGTAGTATAGGGCTAGCGGGAGTAAGTCAGTACTTC	CASSIGLAGVSQYF
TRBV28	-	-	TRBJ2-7	TGTGCCAGCAGTTTTGAGGGCCATGGCGAGCAGTACTTC	CASSFEGHGEQYF
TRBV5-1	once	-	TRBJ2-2	TGCGCCAGCAGCACGACGCAGGGGCCCCAGAACACCGGGGAGCTGTTTTTT	CASSTTQGPQNTGELFF
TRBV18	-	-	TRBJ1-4	TGTGCCAGCTCACCTGGCCGGTCGGGTGAAAAACTGTTTTTT	CASSPGRSGEKLFF
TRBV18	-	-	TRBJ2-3	TGTGCCAGCTCACCACGGCCTAGCACAGATACGCAGTATTTT	CASSPRPSTDTQYF
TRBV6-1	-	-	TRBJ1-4	TGTGCCCACAGTCCGGGATTGAGTGAAAAACTGTTTTTT	CAHSPGLSEKLFF
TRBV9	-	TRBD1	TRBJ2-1	TGTGCCAGCAGCGATCAGGGGGCTGGATACAATGAGCAGTTCTTC	CASSDQGAGYNEQFF